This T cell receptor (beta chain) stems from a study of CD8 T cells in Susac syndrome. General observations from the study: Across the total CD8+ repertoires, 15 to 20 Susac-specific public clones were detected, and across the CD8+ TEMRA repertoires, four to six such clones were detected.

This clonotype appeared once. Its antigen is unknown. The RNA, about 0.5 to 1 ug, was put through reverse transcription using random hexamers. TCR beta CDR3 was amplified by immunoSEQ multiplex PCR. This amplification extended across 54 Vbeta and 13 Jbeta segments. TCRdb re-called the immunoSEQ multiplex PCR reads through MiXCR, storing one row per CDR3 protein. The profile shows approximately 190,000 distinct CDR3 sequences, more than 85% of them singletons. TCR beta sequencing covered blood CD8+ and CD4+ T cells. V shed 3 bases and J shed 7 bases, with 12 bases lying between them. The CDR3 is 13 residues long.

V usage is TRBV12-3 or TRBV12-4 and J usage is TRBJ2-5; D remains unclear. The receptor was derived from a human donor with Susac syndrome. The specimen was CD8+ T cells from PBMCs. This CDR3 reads CASSFSPLGTQYF. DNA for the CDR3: TGTGCCAGCAGTTTCTCTCCCTTAGGGACCCAGTACTTC.